This record looks at one T cell receptor (beta chain) sequence and its context. What it binds is not known. This entry is derived from a study of vaccination and CD4 T cells after COVID-19. Overall study context: Overlapping spike peptides of SARS-CoV-2, HCoV-NL63, HCoV-OC43 and HCoV-229E stimulated the cells.

The Oncomine TCR Beta short-read assay was what sequenced the DNA obtained from cultured CD4+ T cells. MiXCR was run by TCRdb on the PCR reads, yielding one entry per CDR3 protein. This sample has fewer than 15,000 distinct CDR3 sequences, with approximately 63% found just once. The CDR3 extends over 15 amino acids. The germline gives CDR1 DFQATT, CDR2 SNEGSKA (reference sequence). V was cut by 6 bases and J by 1 base, with 13 bases left in between. Treatment of the sample: roughly 11-day PBMC culture with coronavirus spike peptide pools or control peptides (ViraFEST assay). This TCR came from a human donor who had recovered from COVID-19. Sequenced input: CD4+ T cells from blood, cultured in vitro. The chain employs TRBV20-1 and TRBJ1-6; D is uncertain. The CDR3 loop is CSAPDGNSYNSPLHF. CDR3 nucleotides: TGCAGTGCGCCAGACGGCAATTCCTATAATTCACCCCTCCACTTT.